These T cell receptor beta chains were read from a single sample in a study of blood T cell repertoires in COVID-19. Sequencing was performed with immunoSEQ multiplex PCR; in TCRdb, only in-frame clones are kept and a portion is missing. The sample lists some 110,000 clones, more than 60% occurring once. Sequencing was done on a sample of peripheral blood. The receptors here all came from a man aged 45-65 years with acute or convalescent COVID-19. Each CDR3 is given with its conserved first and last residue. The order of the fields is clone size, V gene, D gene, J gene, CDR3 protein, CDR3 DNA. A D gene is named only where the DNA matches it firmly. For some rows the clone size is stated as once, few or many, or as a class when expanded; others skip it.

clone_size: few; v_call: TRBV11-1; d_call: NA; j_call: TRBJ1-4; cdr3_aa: CASSPQRASREKLFF; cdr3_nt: TGTGCCAGCAGCCCCCAGAGGGCGTCAAGAGAAAAACTGTTTTTT
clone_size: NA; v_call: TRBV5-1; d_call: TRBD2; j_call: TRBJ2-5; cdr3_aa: CASSLAPTSGIGETQYF; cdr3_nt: TGCGCCAGCAGCTTAGCGCCCACTAGCGGGATAGGGGAGACCCAGTACTTC
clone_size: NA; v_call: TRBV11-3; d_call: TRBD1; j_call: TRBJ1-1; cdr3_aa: CASSLGQGTEAFF; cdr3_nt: TGTGCCAGCAGCTTGGGACAGGGAACTGAAGCTTTCTTT
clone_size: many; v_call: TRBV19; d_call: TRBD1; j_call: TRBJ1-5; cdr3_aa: CASSPGGALGNQPQHF; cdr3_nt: TGTGCCAGTAGCCCAGGGGGAGCCTTGGGCAATCAGCCCCAGCATTTT
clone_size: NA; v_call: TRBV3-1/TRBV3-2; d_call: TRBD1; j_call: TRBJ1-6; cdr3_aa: CASSQDRGLGLHF; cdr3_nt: TGTGCCAGCAGCCAAGACAGGGGGCTCGGCCTCCACTTT
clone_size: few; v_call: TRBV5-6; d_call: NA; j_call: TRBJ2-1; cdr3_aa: CASSLNAGSLPYNEQFF; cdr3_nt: TGTGCCAGCAGCCTAAACGCCGGGTCCCTACCCTACAATGAGCAGTTCTTC
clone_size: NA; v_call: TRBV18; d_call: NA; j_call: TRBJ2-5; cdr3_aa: CASSRNRMTQETQYF; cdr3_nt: TGTGCCAGCTCACGAAACAGGATGACCCAAGAGACCCAGTACTTC
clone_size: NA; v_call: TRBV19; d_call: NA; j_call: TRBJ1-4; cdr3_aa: CASSPPGSANNEKLFF; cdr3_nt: TGTGCCAGTAGTCCTCCGGGGTCAGCCAATAATGAAAAACTGTTTTTT
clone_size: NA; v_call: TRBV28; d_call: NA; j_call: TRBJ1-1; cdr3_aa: CASSSISVNTEAFF; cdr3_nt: TGTGCCAGCAGTTCTATTTCCGTGAACACTGAAGCTTTCTTT
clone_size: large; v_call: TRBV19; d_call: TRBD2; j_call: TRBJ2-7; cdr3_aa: CASSKPGTRVHEQYF; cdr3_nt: TGTGCCAGTAGTAAGCCGGGGACTAGGGTCCACGAGCAGTACTTC
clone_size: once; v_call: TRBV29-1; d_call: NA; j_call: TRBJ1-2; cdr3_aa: CSVEGGRDSLNGYTF; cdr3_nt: TGCAGCGTTGAGGGCGGCAGGGATTCATTAAATGGCTACACCTTC
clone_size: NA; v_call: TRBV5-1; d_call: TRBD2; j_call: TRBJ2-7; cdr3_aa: CASSHGLAGAYEQYF; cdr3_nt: TGCGCCAGCAGTCACGGACTAGCGGGAGCGTACGAGCAGTACTTC
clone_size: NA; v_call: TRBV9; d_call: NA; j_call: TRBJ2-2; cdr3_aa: CASSVGGGELFF; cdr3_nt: TGTGCCAGCAGCGTAGGAGGCGGGGAGCTGTTTTTT